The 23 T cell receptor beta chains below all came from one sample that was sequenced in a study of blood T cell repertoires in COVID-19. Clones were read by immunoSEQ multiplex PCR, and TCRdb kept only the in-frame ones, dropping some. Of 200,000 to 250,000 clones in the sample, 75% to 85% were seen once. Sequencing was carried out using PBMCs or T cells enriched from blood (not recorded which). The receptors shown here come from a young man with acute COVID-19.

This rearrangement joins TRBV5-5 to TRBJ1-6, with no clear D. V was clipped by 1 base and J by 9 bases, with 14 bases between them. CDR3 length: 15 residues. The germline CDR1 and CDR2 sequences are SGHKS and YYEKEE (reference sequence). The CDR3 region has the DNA TGTGCCAGCAGCTTGTTGGGAGAGACTTTTTCACCCCTCCACTTT. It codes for CASSLLGETFSPLHF.

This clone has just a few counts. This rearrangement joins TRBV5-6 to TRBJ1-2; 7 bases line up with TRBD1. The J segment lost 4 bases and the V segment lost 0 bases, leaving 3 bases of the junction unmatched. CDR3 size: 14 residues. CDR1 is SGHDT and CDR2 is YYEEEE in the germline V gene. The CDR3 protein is CASSLATGAYGYTF. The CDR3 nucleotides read TGTGCCAGCAGCTTGGCCACAGGGGCCTATGGCTACACCTTC.

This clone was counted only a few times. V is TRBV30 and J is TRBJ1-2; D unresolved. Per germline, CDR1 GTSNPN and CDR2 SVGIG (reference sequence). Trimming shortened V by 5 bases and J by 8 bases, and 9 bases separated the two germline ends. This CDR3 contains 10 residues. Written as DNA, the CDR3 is TGTGCCTGGGGGTACCAGGGCTACACCTTC. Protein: CAWGYQGYTF.

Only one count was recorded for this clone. In DNA, the CDR3 is TGTGCCAGCAGTTTAAAAGGGAGATATGGCTACACCTTC. It encodes CASSLKGRYGYTF. The chain uses TRBV12-3 or TRBV12-4 and TRBJ1-2, with D hard to call. This CDR3 is built from 13 residues. Trimming cost V 2 bases and J 5 bases, with 9 bases left between them.

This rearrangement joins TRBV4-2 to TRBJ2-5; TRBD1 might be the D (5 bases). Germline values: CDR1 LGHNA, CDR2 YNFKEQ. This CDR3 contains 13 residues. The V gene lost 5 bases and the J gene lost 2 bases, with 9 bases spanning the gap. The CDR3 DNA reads TGTGCCAGCAGCGGACGACAGCAAGAGACCCAGTACTTC. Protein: CASSGRQQETQYF.

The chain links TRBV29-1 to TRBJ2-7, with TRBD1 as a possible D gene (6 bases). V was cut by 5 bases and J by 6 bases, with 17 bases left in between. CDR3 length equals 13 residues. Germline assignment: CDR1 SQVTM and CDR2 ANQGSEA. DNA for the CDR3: TGCAGCGTTAAGCGAACAGGGTCGGGCGAGCAGTACTTC. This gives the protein CSVKRTGSGEQYF.

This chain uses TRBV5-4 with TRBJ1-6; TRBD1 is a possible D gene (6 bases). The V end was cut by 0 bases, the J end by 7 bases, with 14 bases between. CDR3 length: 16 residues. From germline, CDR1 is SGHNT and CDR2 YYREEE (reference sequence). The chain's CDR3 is CASSLVAGQGNSPLHF. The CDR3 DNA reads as TGTGCCAGCAGCTTGGTGGCTGGGCAGGGGAATTCACCCCTCCACTTT.

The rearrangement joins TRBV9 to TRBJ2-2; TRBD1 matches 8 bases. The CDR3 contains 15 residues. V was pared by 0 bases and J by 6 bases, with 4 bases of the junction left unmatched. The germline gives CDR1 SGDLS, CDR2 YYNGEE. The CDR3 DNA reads TGTGCCAGCAGCGTAGGCCAGGGGGCTGCCGGGGAGCTGTTTTTT. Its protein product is CASSVGQGAAGELFF.

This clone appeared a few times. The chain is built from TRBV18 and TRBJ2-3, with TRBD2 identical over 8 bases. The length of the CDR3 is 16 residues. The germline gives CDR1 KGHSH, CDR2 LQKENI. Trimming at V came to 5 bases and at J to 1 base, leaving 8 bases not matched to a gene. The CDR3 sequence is CASSYDTSGGTDTQYF. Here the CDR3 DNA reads TGTGCCAGCTCATACGATACTAGCGGAGGCACAGATACGCAGTATTTT.

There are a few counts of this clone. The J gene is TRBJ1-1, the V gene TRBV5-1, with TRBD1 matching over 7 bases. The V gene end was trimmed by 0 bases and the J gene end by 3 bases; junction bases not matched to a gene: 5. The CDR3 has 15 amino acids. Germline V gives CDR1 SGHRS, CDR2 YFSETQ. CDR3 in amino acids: CASSLEGRGDTEAFF. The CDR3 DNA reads TGCGCCAGCAGCTTGGAGGGCAGGGGGGACACTGAAGCTTTCTTT.

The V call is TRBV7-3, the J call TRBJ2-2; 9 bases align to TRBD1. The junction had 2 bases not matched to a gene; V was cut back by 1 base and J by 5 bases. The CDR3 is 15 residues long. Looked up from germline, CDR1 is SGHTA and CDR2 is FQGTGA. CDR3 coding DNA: TGTGCCAGCAGCTTAAACAGGGGGCATACCGGGGAGCTGTTTTTT. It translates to CASSLNRGHTGELFF.

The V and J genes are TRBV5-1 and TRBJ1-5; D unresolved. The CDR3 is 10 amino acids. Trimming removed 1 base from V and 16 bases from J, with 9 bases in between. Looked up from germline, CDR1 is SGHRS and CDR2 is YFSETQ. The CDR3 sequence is CASSLRRIHF. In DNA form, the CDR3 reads TGCGCCAGCAGCTTGAGGAGGATACATTTT.

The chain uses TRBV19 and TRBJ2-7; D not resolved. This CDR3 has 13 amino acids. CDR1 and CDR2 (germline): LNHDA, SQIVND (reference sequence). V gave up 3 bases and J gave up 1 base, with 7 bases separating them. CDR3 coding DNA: TGTGCCAGTAGTATCAGCAGGTCCTACGAGCAGTACTTC. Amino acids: CASSISRSYEQYF.

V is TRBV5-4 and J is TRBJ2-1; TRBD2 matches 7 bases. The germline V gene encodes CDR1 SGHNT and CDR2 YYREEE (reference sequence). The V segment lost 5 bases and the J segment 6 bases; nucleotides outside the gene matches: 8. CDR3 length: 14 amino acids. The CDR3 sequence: CASSLGGRGNEQFF. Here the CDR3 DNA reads TGTGCCAGCAGTCTCGGGGGGAGGGGCAATGAGCAGTTCTTC.

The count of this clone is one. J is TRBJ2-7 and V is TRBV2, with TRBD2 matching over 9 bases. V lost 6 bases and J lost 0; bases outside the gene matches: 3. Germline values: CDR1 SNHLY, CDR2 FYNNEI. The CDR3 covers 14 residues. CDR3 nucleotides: TGTGCCAGCAGGATAGCGGGGGACTCCTACGAGCAGTACTTC. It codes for CASRIAGDSYEQYF.

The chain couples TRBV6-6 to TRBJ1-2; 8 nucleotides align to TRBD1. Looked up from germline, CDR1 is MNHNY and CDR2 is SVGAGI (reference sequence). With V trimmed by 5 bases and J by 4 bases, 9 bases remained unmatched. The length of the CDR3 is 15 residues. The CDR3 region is CASSPAAGGTYGYTF. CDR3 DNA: TGTGCCAGCAGTCCGGCGGCAGGGGGCACCTATGGCTACACCTTC.

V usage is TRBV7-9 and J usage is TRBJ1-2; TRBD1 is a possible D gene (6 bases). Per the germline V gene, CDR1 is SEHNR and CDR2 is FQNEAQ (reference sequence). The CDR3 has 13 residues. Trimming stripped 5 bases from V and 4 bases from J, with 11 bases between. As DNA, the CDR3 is TGTGCCAGCAGCCCGGACAGCCGCTATGGCTACACCTTC. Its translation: CASSPDSRYGYTF.

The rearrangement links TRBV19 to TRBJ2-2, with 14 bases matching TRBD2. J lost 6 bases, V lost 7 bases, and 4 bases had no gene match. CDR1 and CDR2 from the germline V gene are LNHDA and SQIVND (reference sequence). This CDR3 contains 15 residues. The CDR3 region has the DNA TGTGCCAGTAACCCGACTAGCGGGGGGGCCGGGGAGCTGTTTTTT. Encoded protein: CASNPTSGGAGELFF.

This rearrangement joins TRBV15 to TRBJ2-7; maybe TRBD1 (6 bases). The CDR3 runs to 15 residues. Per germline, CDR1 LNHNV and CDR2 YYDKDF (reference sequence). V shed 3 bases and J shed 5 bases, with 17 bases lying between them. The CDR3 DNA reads TGTGCCACCAGCAGGGGGCGAACAGGGCACGACGAGCAGTACTTC. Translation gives CATSRGRTGHDEQYF.

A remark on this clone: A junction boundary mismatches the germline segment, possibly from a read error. CDR3 loop: CARGGGAAGGDEQFF. The CDR3 DNA reads TGCGCCCGCGGGGGAGGGGCGGCGGGGGGGGATGAGCAGTTCTTC. The chain has TRBV9 and TRBJ2-1; TRBD2 agrees at 9 bases. This CDR3 is built from 15 residues. CDR1 and CDR2 (germline): SGDLS, YYNGEE.

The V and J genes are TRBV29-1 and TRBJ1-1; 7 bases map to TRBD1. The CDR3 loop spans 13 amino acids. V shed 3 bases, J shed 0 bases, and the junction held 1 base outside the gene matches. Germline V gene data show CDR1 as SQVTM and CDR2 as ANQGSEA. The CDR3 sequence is CSVEDRLNTEAFF. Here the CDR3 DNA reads TGCAGCGTTGAGGACAGGTTGAACACTGAAGCTTTCTTT.

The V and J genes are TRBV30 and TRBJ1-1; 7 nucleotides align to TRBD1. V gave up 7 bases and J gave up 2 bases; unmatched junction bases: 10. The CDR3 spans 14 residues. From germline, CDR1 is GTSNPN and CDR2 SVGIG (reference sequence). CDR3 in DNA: TGTGCCTTACGGGACAGACTCTCTAACACTGAAGCTTTCTTT. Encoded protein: CALRDRLSNTEAFF.

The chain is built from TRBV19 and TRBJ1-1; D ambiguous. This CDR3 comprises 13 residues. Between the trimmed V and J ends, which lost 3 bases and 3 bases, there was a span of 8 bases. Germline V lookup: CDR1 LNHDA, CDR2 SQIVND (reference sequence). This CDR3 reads CASSIRQDTEAFF. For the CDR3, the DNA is TGTGCCAGTAGTATCCGTCAGGACACTGAAGCTTTCTTT.